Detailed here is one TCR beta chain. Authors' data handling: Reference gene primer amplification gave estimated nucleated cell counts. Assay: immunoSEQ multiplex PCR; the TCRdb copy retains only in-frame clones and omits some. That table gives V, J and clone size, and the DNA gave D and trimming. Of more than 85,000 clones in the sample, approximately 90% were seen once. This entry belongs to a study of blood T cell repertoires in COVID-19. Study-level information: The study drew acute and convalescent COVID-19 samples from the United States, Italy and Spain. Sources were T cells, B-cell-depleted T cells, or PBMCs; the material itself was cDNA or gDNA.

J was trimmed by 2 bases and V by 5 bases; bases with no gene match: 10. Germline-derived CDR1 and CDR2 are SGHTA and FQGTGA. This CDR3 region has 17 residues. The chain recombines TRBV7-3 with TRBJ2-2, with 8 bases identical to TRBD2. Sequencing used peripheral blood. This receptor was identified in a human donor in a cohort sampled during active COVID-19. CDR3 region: CASSQGFRGGNTGELFF. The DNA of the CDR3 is TGTGCCAGCAGCCAAGGGTTCCGGGGGGGCAACACCGGGGAGCTGTTTTTT.